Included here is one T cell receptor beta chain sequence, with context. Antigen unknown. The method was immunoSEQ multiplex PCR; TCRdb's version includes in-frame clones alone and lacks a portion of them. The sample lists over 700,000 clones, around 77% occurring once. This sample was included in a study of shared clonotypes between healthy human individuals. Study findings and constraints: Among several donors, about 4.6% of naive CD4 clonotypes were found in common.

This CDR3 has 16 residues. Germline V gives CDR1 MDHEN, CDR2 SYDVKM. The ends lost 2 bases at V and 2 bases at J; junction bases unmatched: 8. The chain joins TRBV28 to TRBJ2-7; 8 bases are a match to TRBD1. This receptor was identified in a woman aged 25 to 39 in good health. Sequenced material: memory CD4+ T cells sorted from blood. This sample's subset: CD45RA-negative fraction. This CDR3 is CASSLTGTGATYEQYF. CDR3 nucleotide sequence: TGTGCCAGCAGTTTAACAGGGACAGGTGCGACCTACGAGCAGTACTTC.